The clone carrying this T cell receptor (beta chain) came up once. Its antigen is unidentified. The source of the sample is a study of cytomegalovirus exposure and HLA in healthy donors. General study points: The classifier reportedly diagnosed cytomegalovirus status with high sensitivity and specificity. Researchers reported in a later analysis that a missense DCLRE1C variant was tied to TCR beta V- and J-gene trimming. TCR beta sequences numbering over 15,000 were associated with HLA alleles at 0.05 false discovery rate in a later analysis.

Germline values: CDR1 SGHTA, CDR2 FQGNSA. The CDR3 loop spans 15 amino acids. The ends lost 2 bases at V and 5 bases at J; junction bases unmatched: 3. In the PCR, 60 Vbeta and 13 Jbeta primers were used. Generated by immunoSEQ multiplex PCR, the TCRdb table keeps only in-frame clones and is missing some. The sample carries approximately 130,000 clones, 81% recorded once. This TCR derives from a woman aged 40 to 55 in good health and CMV-seronegative. The rearrangement links TRBV7-2 to TRBJ2-1; the match to TRBD2 covers 10 bases. The material sequenced was PBMCs. The CDR3, as DNA: TGTGCCAGCAGCTTATCTAGCGGGAGAAACAATGAGCAGTTCTTC. Residues: CASSLSSGRNNEQFF.